This TCR beta chain was captured by sequencing in a study of tumor-infiltrating lymphocytes in primary liver carcinoma (dated by TCRdb to about 2017). For context, the study as a whole: Hepatocellular carcinoma (four) or combined HCC and intrahepatic cholangiocarcinoma (one) was present in the five patients, who were three men and two women aged 30 to 69 years. The five patients had tumors of stage T1-T3 N0M0, with maximum diameters ranging from about 4 to 11 cm. Each sample produced roughly 3.5 to 7.13 million productive TCRbeta reads, and read depth showed no significant difference between tissue types. TCRbeta repertoire sequencing, expression microarrays and whole-exome sequencing were combined in the study across five regions of each liver tumor, with adjacent normal tissue and blood also included. A total of about 35 specimens from 5 patients, comprising some 25 tumor regions, 5 adjacent noncancerous liver tissues and 5 peripheral blood samples, were covered by TCRbeta repertoire sequencing. Reproducibility between technical replicate repertoires was high, with correlation coefficients above 0.98 and mean shared-clone rates roughly 0.87. Broader findings and caveats from the paper: Because sequencing covered only the TCR beta chain and unpaired alpha chains were not captured, true repertoire diversity is likely underestimated. The study included only a few patients, and the authors note findings should be validated in a larger study. Comparison of CD4+ and CD8+ T cell repertoires was precluded by the use of bulk unsorted samples. Pairs of tumor regions showed greater repertoire overlap (mean about 36%) than tumor-adjacent pairs (roughly 17%) or tumor-blood pairs (approximately 15%), which is consistent with antigen-driven expansion. The top 250 clones made up a significantly larger repertoire fraction in tumors than in blood (p = 0.039).

To note about this clonotype: Which antigen it targets is not known. Base qualities are not provided; no much larger clone lies one nucleotide away.

The CDR3 runs 13 amino acids, cysteine and phenylalanine included. Left in the record is the CDR3 DNA by itself, 39 bases read in frame from the first base. The germline V gene provides CDR1 MDHEN and CDR2 SYDVKM. Using a constant-region primer and ProtoScript II reverse transcriptase, TCRbeta-specific cDNA was reverse-transcribed from approximately 500 ng total RNA. TCRbeta libraries were built with three nested multiplex PCR rounds, a slightly modified ARM-PCR procedure. Each of the first two PCR rounds ran for about 10 cycles using multiplex TRBV1-TRBV30 forward primers together with a Cbeta reverse primer. Sample barcodes and Illumina adapters were added in a final 25-cycle PCR with Deep VentR polymerase. Before sequencing, amplicons between 200 and 500 bp were purified from gel using a QIAquick gel extraction kit. An Illumina HiSeq 2500 was used to sequence the TCRbeta amplicons, generating 250-bp paired-end reads. On the authors' methods: Reads were quality-trimmed with Trimmomatic v0.33, and paired reads were merged with FLASH v1.2.11 to recover full CDR3 sequences. MiGEC v1.2.1b assigned V, D and J germline segments to the rearranged TCRbeta sequences. VDJtools v1.0.0 computed clonotype statistics and Shannon-Wiener diversity indices. To reduce sampling bias, subsequent analyses other than the diversity analysis used only the 250 most abundant clonotypes in each sample. Clones were called with MiXCR by TCRdb after fastp trimmed the public reads at Q25, and only in-frame beta chains were retained. Rows with a matching CDR3 protein are joined into one entry that keeps the most common DNA and genes. The V and J calls and clone size are TCRdb's, not the authors'. The sample data list over 100,000 distinct CDR3 sequences, and 65% to 75% of these were observed just once. Of the sample, roughly 7.3% is held by the ten largest clones.

Without any cell sorting, total RNA and DNA were extracted together from about 20-30 mg of bulk tissue using the AllPrep DNA/RNA mini kit. Surgical resection was performed in China between 2015 and 2016 on about 5 patients with histopathologically diagnosed primary liver carcinoma. At the time of sampling, the patients were treatment-naive and had chronic HBV infection. Pieces of fresh tumor and adjacent tissue were cut in half, with one half kept in RNAlater at -80 degrees C and the other half sent for histology. Sequenced material: tumor-adjacent normal liver tissue. Rearrangement joined TRBV28 to TRBJ1-5; no D gene can be assigned with confidence. The J call is in doubt because the DNA end fits TRBJ2-3 better. The receptor was isolated from an older woman with primary liver carcinoma and hepatitis B virus infection. The DNA sequence is as follows: TGTGCCAGCAGTTTGGATAACAATCAGCCCCAGTATTTT. It translates as CASSLDNNQPQYF.